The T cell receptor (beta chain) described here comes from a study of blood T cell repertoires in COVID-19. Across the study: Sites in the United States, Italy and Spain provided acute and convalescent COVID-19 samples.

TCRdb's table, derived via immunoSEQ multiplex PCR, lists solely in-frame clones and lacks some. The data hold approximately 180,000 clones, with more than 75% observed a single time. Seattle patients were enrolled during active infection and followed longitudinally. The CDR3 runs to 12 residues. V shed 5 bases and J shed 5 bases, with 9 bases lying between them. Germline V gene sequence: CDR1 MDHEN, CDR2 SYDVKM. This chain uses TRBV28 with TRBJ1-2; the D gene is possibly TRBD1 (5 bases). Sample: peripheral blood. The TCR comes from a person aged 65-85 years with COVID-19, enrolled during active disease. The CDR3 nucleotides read TGTGCCAGCAGTCAGGGTCCTTATGGCTACACCTTC. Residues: CASSQGPYGYTF.